In this sample, the clone carrying this TCR beta chain turned up a few times. Its antigen is unknown. The junction departs from the called germline gene at one end, perhaps through a read error. Other DNA sequences within the sample encode an identical CDR3. The PCR had 60 Vbeta and 13 Jbeta primers. The method was immunoSEQ multiplex PCR; TCRdb's version includes in-frame clones alone and lacks a portion of them. The table has more than 90,000 clones, roughly 72% seen once. The CDR3 has 17 amino acids. The germline V gene has CDR1 SGHTA and CDR2 FQGNSA. The data were taken from a study of cytomegalovirus exposure and HLA in healthy donors. Findings and caveats of the study: HLA alleles showed associations with 16,951 TCR beta sequences in a later analysis, at a 0.05 false discovery rate. Sequence variants that were highly shared formed a cluster that was likely a sequencing artifact. Researchers reported in a later analysis that a missense DCLRE1C variant was tied to TCR beta V- and J-gene trimming.

The clonotype comes from a woman aged 50 to 60 in good health and CMV-seropositive. This chain links TRBV7-2 with TRBJ2-7; TRBD2 matches at 9 bases. Source material: PBMCs. CDR3 in DNA: TGTGCCAGCAGCTTAGTTGCGGGGGGGCGATCGGGGTACGAGCAATACTTC. This encodes CASSLVAGGRSGYEQYF.